The source of this T cell receptor (beta chain) is a study of cytomegalovirus exposure and HLA in healthy donors. PCR used 60 Vbeta primers and 13 Jbeta primers. Clones were sequenced by immunoSEQ multiplex PCR, and TCRdb holds only the in-frame ones, with some missing. The sample shows approximately 220,000 clones, about 80% of them seen only once. As to this clone: The antigen remains unidentified.

The CDR3 totals 17 residues. Germline trimming cut 5 bases from V and 3 bases from J; bases unmatched to any gene: 13. Per the germline V gene, CDR1 is LNHNV and CDR2 is YYDKDF (reference sequence). Study-wide results and caveats: An analysis that came later showed most CMV-associated TCR beta chains appearing HLA-restricted. Whilst most TCR sequences proved rare, a subset of public TCRs occurred across many donors. Reports showed the classifier diagnosing cytomegalovirus status with high specificity and sensitivity. A later analysis reportedly identified an Asian-associated ancestry cluster as carrying fewer N-insertions than the 666-donor mean.

The rearrangement uses TRBV15 and TRBJ2-1; 7 nucleotides agree with TRBD1. Specimen: PBMCs. This TCR derives from a man in his forties in good health and CMV-seronegative. CDR3 bases: TGTGCCACCAGCGGCCCCGAAAAGGGGGCGGTCTACAATGAGCAGTTCTTC. Translation gives CATSGPEKGAVYNEQFF.